This TCR beta chain was identified during a study of T-cell memory formation after mild COVID-19. This clonotype was recorded a few times. As yet, its antigen is unknown. Constant-segment primers and 5'RACE yielded cDNA libraries for TCR alpha and TCR beta, each carrying sample barcodes and UMIs. A single record per CDR3 protein comes from TCRdb applying MiXCR to the 5' RACE reads. The data show over 150,000 distinct CDR3 sequences, 13% seen once. Whole-study findings and limits: Second-wave clones that peaked on day 37 lacked confirmed SARS-CoV-2 specificity. In pre-infection memory, a portion of responding clones appeared, which suggested that cross-reactive memory joined.

The germline V gene encodes CDR1 SGHRS and CDR2 YFSETQ. V lost 1 base, J lost 4 bases, and 11 bases lay in between. The CDR3 contains 14 residues. This receptor was obtained from a man aged 18 to 30 who had mild COVID-19 (a few samples of this study predate the infection). Cell type and time point are not known. This rearrangement joins TRBV5-1 to TRBJ1-1; tentatively, D is TRBD1 (6 bases). The sample was PBMCs or a T cell subset sorted from them (not recorded which). CDR3 region: CASSLRGAGTEAFF. The DNA of the CDR3 is TGCGCCAGCAGCTTGAGGGGGGCAGGCACTGAAGCTTTCTTT.